A selection of T cell receptor beta chains follows, all from one sample in a study of blood T cell repertoires in COVID-19. TCRdb's copy holds only in-frame clones and misses some; the assay was immunoSEQ multiplex PCR. The data contain around 160,000 clones, roughly nine tenths of them singletons. The source material was peripheral blood. The receptors were sampled from a man in his 60s with active or convalescent COVID-19. Both conserved end residues are part of each CDR3. Fields, in order: CDR3 length, J gene, D gene, clone size, V gene, CDR3 protein, CDR3 DNA. D genes are given only for firm matches. Rows may omit the clone size; those that give it use once, few, many or a size class.

13,TRBJ2-1,-,once,TRBV7-2,CASSSNRGGEQFF,TGTGCCAGCAGCTCCAACAGGGGGGGCGAGCAGTTCTTC
15,TRBJ2-1,TRBD2,-,TRBV7-9,CASSSGLAGYNEQFF,TGTGCCAGCAGCTCGGGACTAGCGGGTTACAATGAGCAGTTCTTC
18,TRBJ1-2,TRBD1,-,TRBV3-1/TRBV3-2,CASSQRPGTEPFNYGYTF,TGTGCCAGCAGCCAACGTCCCGGGACAGAGCCCTTTAACTATGGCTACACCTTC
17,TRBJ1-2,TRBD1,-,TRBV5-1,CASSLVPPGQGADGYTF,TGCGCCAGCAGCTTGGTTCCACCGGGACAGGGGGCAGATGGCTACACCTTC
15,TRBJ1-2,TRBD1,once,TRBV15,CATSLRRDRAEGYTF,TGTGCCACCAGCCTACGAAGGGACAGGGCGGAAGGCTACACCTTC
16,TRBJ1-6,TRBD1,-,TRBV12-5,CASGSQWTGINSPLHF,TGTGCTAGTGGTTCCCAATGGACAGGGATCAATTCACCCCTCCACTTT
13,TRBJ1-1,-,-,TRBV7-8,CASSPTRNTEAFF,TGTGCCAGCAGCCCCACCAGGAACACTGAAGCTTTCTTT
16,TRBJ2-2,-,-,TRBV5-1,CASSSVRQGGAGELFF,TGCGCCAGCAGCTCCGTTCGACAGGGAGGCGCCGGGGAGCTGTTTTTT
15,TRBJ2-2,-,-,TRBV18,CASSPPSGYDGELFF,TGTGCCAGCTCACCACCGTCAGGGTACGACGGGGAGCTGTTTTTT
15,TRBJ2-2,TRBD1,-,TRBV3-1/TRBV3-2,CASSHGQGRVGELFF,TGTGCCAGCAGCCACGGACAGGGGAGGGTCGGGGAGCTGTTTTTT
15,TRBJ2-7,TRBD1,-,TRBV7-8,CASSLSTGQGHEQYF,TGTGCCAGCAGCTTAAGTACGGGACAGGGACACGAGCAGTACTTC
15,TRBJ1-6,-,-,TRBV5-5,CASSAPQVRNSPLHF,TGTGCCAGCTCCGCGCCACAGGTTCGGAATTCACCCCTCCACTTT
15,TRBJ1-1,-,-,TRBV18,CASSPRAGRNTEAFF,TGTGCCAGCTCACCTAGGGCAGGGCGGAACACTGAAGCTTTCTTT
14,TRBJ1-2,-,-,TRBV10-3,CAISDPQGYGGYTF,TGTGCCATCAGTGACCCCCAGGGGTACGGTGGCTACACCTTC
14,TRBJ1-1,TRBD1,-,TRBV28,CASSLGTVNTEAFF,TGTGCCAGCAGCCTGGGGACAGTGAACACTGAAGCTTTCTTT
18,TRBJ2-1,-,-,TRBV3-1/TRBV3-2,CASSQKAPTRALGYEQFF,TGTGCCAGCAGCCAAAAAGCCCCGACTAGGGCTCTTGGTTACGAGCAGTTCTTC
14,TRBJ1-1,TRBD1,few,TRBV30,CAWGPTGGDTEAFF,TGTGCCTGGGGACCTACAGGGGGGGACACTGAAGCTTTCTTT
14,TRBJ2-7,TRBD1,-,TRBV7-8,CASSGDRGTYEQYF,TGTGCCAGCTCGGGGGACAGGGGTACGTACGAGCAGTACTTC
14,TRBJ1-5,TRBD1,-,TRBV18,CASSAGQGGQPQHF,TGTGCCAGCTCAGCGGGACAGGGGGGTCAGCCCCAGCATTTT
16,TRBJ2-3,TRBD2,-,TRBV4-2,CASSRTRSGGTDTQYF,TGTGCCAGCAGCCGAACGAGGAGCGGGGGCACAGATACGCAGTATTTT
18,TRBJ1-6,-,few,TRBV18,CASSPRQLLSSYNSPLHF,TGTGCCAGCTCACCGAGGCAGCTACTAAGCTCCTATAATTCACCCCTCCACTTT
15,TRBJ2-7,-,-,TRBV5-4,CASSFTTGRGYEQYF,TGTGCCAGCAGCTTCACAACAGGGAGAGGGTACGAGCAGTACTTC
15,TRBJ1-2,TRBD1,-,TRBV27,CASSSPTGGKYGYTF,TGTGCCAGCAGTTCACCTACAGGGGGCAAGTATGGCTACACCTTC
16,TRBJ2-7,TRBD1,few,TRBV5-1,CASSPRTGPLPYEQYF,TGCGCCAGCAGCCCTAGGACAGGCCCCTTACCCTACGAGCAGTACTTC
16,TRBJ2-7,TRBD2,-,TRBV5-1,CASSLVPAGGSYEQYF,TGCGCCAGCAGCTTGGTACCAGCGGGAGGGTCCTACGAGCAGTACTTC
15,TRBJ1-1,-,-,TRBV19,CASSMEEHLNTEAFF,TGTGCCAGTAGTATGGAGGAGCACCTGAACACTGAAGCTTTCTTT
15,TRBJ2-7,TRBD1,-,TRBV29-1,CSVTVGQGVGYEQYF,TGCAGCGTTACCGTGGGACAGGGGGTAGGATACGAGCAGTACTTC
14,TRBJ1-2,-,-,TRBV5-6,CASSSSGGVYGYTF,TGTGCCAGCAGCTCGTCCGGGGGGGTGTATGGCTACACCTTC
14,TRBJ1-4,-,few,TRBV5-1,CASSWTATNEKLFF,TGCGCCAGCAGCTGGACAGCAACTAATGAAAAACTGTTTTTT
15,TRBJ1-1,TRBD1,few,TRBV6-5,CASLPGQGGATEAFF,TGTGCCAGTCTTCCCGGACAGGGAGGTGCCACTGAAGCTTTCTTT
15,TRBJ1-4,TRBD1,-,TRBV7-9,CASSLVRTGNEKLFF,TGTGCCAGCAGCTTAGTACGGACAGGGAATGAAAAACTGTTTTTT
13,TRBJ1-1,-,-,TRBV29-1,CSVDPGQAGEAFF,TGCAGCGTTGACCCCGGCCAGGCTGGTGAAGCTTTCTTT
17,TRBJ1-2,TRBD1,-,TRBV5-1,CASSLRSGGDPRAGYTF,TGCGCCAGCAGCTTGAGGTCAGGGGGCGATCCTCGGGCTGGCTACACCTTC
13,TRBJ1-6,TRBD1,few,TRBV7-8,CATGTGVNSPLHF,TGTGCCACCGGGACAGGCGTAAATTCACCCCTCCACTTT
14,TRBJ1-1,-,-,TRBV4-1,CASSQDRVHTEAFF,TGCGCCAGCAGCCAAGACAGGGTTCACACTGAAGCTTTCTTT
13,TRBJ1-2,-,-,TRBV19,CASSIYEGVGYTF,TGTGCCAGTAGTATCTACGAGGGGGTTGGCTACACCTTC
14,TRBJ1-2,TRBD1,-,TRBV4-1,CASSSGQKNYGYTF,TGCGCCAGCAGCTCGGGACAGAAAAACTATGGCTACACCTTC
15,TRBJ2-6,-,-,TRBV10-1,CASSDSGSGANVLTF,TGCGCCAGCAGTGATTCGGGCTCTGGGGCCAACGTCCTGACTTTC
16,TRBJ1-2,TRBD1,few,TRBV7-9,CASSLVESRGRVGYTF,TGTGCCAGCAGCTTAGTAGAGAGCAGGGGGCGCGTTGGCTACACCTTC
18,TRBJ2-3,TRBD2,once,TRBV7-8,CASSLEGTSGAARDTQYF,TGTGCCAGCAGCTTAGAAGGGACTAGCGGGGCCGCCAGAGATACGCAGTATTTT
13,TRBJ2-5,-,-,TRBV5-1,CASKVEGVETQYF,TGCGCCAGCAAGGTGGAAGGGGTCGAGACCCAGTACTTC
15,TRBJ1-2,TRBD1,-,TRBV5-6,CASSFGQPRGSGYTF,TGTGCCAGCAGCTTTGGTCAGCCCAGGGGGTCTGGCTACACCTTC
17,TRBJ2-5,TRBD2,-,TRBV3-1/TRBV3-2,CASSQVGLAGGTETQYF,TGTGCCAGCAGCCAAGTTGGACTAGCGGGGGGGACGGAGACCCAGTACTTC
14,TRBJ1-2,-,-,TRBV21-1,CASRPKQGLYGYTF,TGTGCCAGCAGACCAAAACAGGGGTTGTATGGCTACACCTTC
14,TRBJ1-5,-,-,TRBV2,CASTGQLGSQPQHF,TGTGCCAGCACGGGACAATTGGGAAGTCAGCCCCAGCATTTT
17,TRBJ1-4,-,-,TRBV18,CASSSGRGGALGEKLFF,TGTGCCAGCTCATCGGGCCGTGGGGGCGCCCTGGGGGAAAAACTGTTTTTT
14,TRBJ2-5,-,-,TRBV2,CASCASTHQETQYF,TGTGCCAGCTGCGCGTCCACCCACCAAGAGACCCAGTACTTC
14,TRBJ2-7,-,-,TRBV6-5,CASSRDRSSYEQYF,TGTGCCAGCAGCCGAGACAGGAGCTCCTACGAGCAGTACTTC
14,TRBJ2-7,-,once,TRBV10-2,CASSESYRTYEQYF,TGCGCCAGCAGTGAATCTTACAGAACCTACGAGCAGTACTTC
14,TRBJ2-7,TRBD1,-,TRBV19,CASATGNHLSEQYF,TGTGCCAGCGCGACAGGGAACCACTTAAGCGAGCAGTACTTC
15,TRBJ2-7,TRBD1,-,TRBV19,CASSISGTGSYEQYF,TGTGCCAGTAGTATAAGTGGGACAGGATCCTACGAGCAGTACTTC
14,TRBJ2-3,-,-,TRBV11-2,CASSRRLGTDTQYF,TGTGCCAGCAGCCGTCGACTAGGCACAGATACGCAGTATTTT
14,TRBJ1-4,-,-,TRBV30,CAWSVRGTNEKLFF,TGTGCCTGGAGTGTACGGGGAACTAATGAAAAACTGTTTTTT
16,TRBJ1-2,-,-,TRBV5-1,CASSPWEGTLIDGYTF,TGCGCCAGCAGCCCCTGGGAGGGAACCCTCATCGATGGCTACACCTTC
16,TRBJ2-5,TRBD2,-,TRBV4-1,CASSQEGLGYQETQYF,TGCGCCAGCAGCCAAGAGGGACTAGGGTACCAAGAGACCCAGTACTTC
15,TRBJ1-4,-,-,TRBV5-1,CASSLGEVYNEKLFF,TGCGCCAGCAGCTTGGGGGAGGTCTACAATGAAAAACTGTTTTTT
13,TRBJ2-7,TRBD1,-,TRBV7-9,CASRQGTSYEQYF,TGTGCCAGCAGACAGGGGACCTCCTACGAGCAGTACTTC
17,TRBJ2-6,-,-,TRBV5-1,CASSFSGALSGANVLTF,TGCGCCAGCAGCTTCTCAGGGGCTCTTTCTGGGGCCAACGTCCTGACTTTC
17,TRBJ1-6,-,-,TRBV3-1/TRBV3-2,CASSQNPTGMGNSPLHF,TGTGCCAGCAGCCAAAACCCCACAGGGATGGGGAATTCACCCCTCCACTTT
14,TRBJ1-5,-,-,TRBV6-1,CASSEARGNQPQHF,TGTGCCAGCAGTGAAGCTCGAGGAAATCAGCCCCAGCATTTT